This T cell receptor (beta chain) was identified during a study of T cells expressing NK-cell markers (dated by TCRdb to the early 2020s). About the study as a whole: TCR beta-chain repertoires were profiled in sorted CD3+CD56+NKG2C+, CD3+CD56+NKG2C- and CD3+CD56-NKG2C+ T-cell subsets from several donors. Among the eight sequenced donors, seven were HCMV-seropositive and one was HCMV-seronegative. All eight donors whose samples were sequenced were randomly selected healthy volunteers, three of them men and five women. Sequencing of the libraries produced 2 x 150 bp reads on Illumina HiSeq 2000/2500, MiSeq or NextSeq. General conclusions and limits of the study: In over five donors, the dominant CD3+CD56+NKG2C+ clonotypes were found to rank among the top 10 CD8+ clonotypes and to make up about 1.0-7.5% of CD8+ T cells. Whether the expanded NKG2C-expressing T cell clones were specific for HCMV antigens remained unclear. Those dominant clonotypes were again the most abundant among CD3+CD56-NKG2C+ cells in a few donors, at about 28.3-65%.

Of note for this clonotype: This clone's antigen is unknown.

To determine HCMV serostatus, a commercial ELISA kit was used to detect HCMV-specific IgG in serum. Peripheral blood mononuclear cells were isolated from blood by Ficoll density gradient centrifugation. CDR1 and CDR2 (KGHDR, SFDVKD) derive from the germline V gene. The CDR3 goes from the cysteine to the phenylalanine over 14 residues. No DNA is given. TCRdb shows the sequencer as Illumina HiSeq 2000. 5'RACE template switching, by which a universal primer site and unique molecular identifiers were added, was used to make TCR beta cDNA libraries. cDNA synthesis was primed from the TCR beta constant segment, followed by two successive PCR amplification steps. The published analysis was carried out like this. MIGEC handled demultiplexing of the reads and grouping by UMI, while MiTCR was used to assemble and quantify clonotypes. To remove erroneous sequences, TCR cDNA sequences were retained only when supported by two or more reads. The tcR package was used for downstream repertoire analysis, and clonotypes were matched across fractions by CDR3 nucleotide sequence plus V segment. Antigen specificity was annotated against VDJdb with VDJmatch, allowing one amino acid substitution in CDR3. The reads, reprocessed by TCRdb, yield one row per CDR3 protein sequence and no DNA. The V and J calls, along with clone size, are taken from TCRdb and not from the paper's own processing. The sample table records some 280,000 distinct CDR3 sequences. 0.39% of the sample is held by the ten biggest clonotypes.

This chain is built from TRBV24-1 and TRBJ1-2; the TRBD1 assignment by TCRdb is unverifiable without DNA. Sequencing used blood T cells: a sorted CD56 or NKG2C T cell subset, CD4+ or CD8+ T cells, or bulk PBMC T cells (not recorded which). This sequence was found in a man aged 18-30 years in good health. Donor details come from another sample of the same person, matched by shared clones. The CDR3 reads as follows: CATSDHQGSYGYTF.